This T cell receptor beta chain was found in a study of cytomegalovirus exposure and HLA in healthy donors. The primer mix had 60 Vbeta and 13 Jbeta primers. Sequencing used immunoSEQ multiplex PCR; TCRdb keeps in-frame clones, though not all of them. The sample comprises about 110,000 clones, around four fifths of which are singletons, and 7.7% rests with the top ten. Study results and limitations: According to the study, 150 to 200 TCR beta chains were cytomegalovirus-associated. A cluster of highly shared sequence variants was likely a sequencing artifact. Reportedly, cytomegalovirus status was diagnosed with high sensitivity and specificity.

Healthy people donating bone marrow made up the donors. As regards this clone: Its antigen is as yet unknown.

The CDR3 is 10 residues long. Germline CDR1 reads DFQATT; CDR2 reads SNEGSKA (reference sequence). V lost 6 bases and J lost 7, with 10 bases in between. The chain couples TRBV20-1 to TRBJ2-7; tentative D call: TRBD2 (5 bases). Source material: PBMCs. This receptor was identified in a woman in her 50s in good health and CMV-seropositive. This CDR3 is CSASTGEQYF. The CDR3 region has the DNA TGCAGTGCCAGCACGGGGGAGCAGTACTTC.